This TCR beta chain was observed in a study of T cells in tuberculosis. TCRdb's copy holds only in-frame clones and misses some; the assay was immunoSEQ multiplex PCR. The table includes around 26,000 clones, about 92% detected once. From germline, CDR1 is SGHRS and CDR2 YFSETQ. V lost 4 bases to trimming and J lost 0 bases; unmatched junction nucleotides: 6. CDR3 length: 15 residues. The chain is built from TRBV5-1 and TRBJ1-2; 7 bases align to TRBD1. The sample was PBMCs. This sequence was found in a donor aged 10-35 years with latent tuberculosis or without tuberculosis infection. Some clones in this sample may be carry-over from other donors' samples. CDR3 in amino acids: CASSPEGTANYGYTF. The CDR3 DNA follows: TGCGCCAGCAGCCCAGAAGGGACAGCTAACTATGGCTACACCTTC.